These 6 T cell receptor beta chains came from one sample sequenced in a study of T-cell memory formation after mild COVID-19. TCRdb reprocessed the 5' RACE reads via MiXCR and lists one record per CDR3 protein. The sample holds approximately 170,000 distinct CDR3 sequences, approximately 12% seen once. Sequencing was performed on PBMCs or a T cell subset sorted from them (not recorded which). The receptors stem from a man between 18 and 29 years old who had mild COVID-19 (a few samples of this study predate the infection). Cell type and time point are not known.

The V call is TRBV12-3 or TRBV12-4, the J call TRBJ2-2; TRBD1 aligns across 12 bases. The CDR3 runs 13 residues. Trimming removed 7 bases from V and 10 bases from J; junction bases left unmatched: 4. In nucleotides, the CDR3 is TGTGCCAGCAAGGGACAGGGGGCGGTGGAGCTGTTTTTT. This codes for CASKGQGAVELFF.

The chain links TRBV6-5 to TRBJ1-5; 8 bases fit TRBD1. The CDR3 spans 16 residues. The J segment lost 5 bases and the V segment lost 6 bases, leaving 12 bases of the junction unmatched. Germline assignment: CDR1 MNHEY and CDR2 SVGAGI. For the CDR3, the DNA is TGTGCCAGCAGCCAATCCGACAGGGGACGGGATCAGCCCCAGCATTTT. Translating it yields CASSQSDRGRDQPQHF.

This clonotype has more than one count but fewer than ten. The CDR3 coding sequence is TGTGCCAGCAGCCCATCACGAAACACCGGGGAGCTGTTTTTT. It specifies CASSPSRNTGELFF. V gene TRBV7-3 combines with J gene TRBJ2-2; the D is unclear. The CDR3 totals 14 residues. Trimming left V 5 bases short and J 2 bases short, with 9 bases between. CDR1 is SGHTA and CDR2 is FQGTGA in the germline V gene.

The rearrangement uses TRBV7-8 and TRBJ1-6; D is unclear. Trimming took 6 bases from V and 8 from J, leaving 11 bases between them. Germline-derived CDR1 and CDR2 are SGHVS and FQNEAQ. The CDR3 runs to 13 residues. The CDR3 sequence: CASRYGVDSPLHF. CDR3 DNA sequence: TGTGCCAGCAGATACGGGGTAGATTCACCCCTCCACTTT. Looking up the rest from reference TRBV7-8 and TRBJ1-6 gives the full variable domain: GAGVSQSPRYKVAKRGQDVALRCDPISGHVSLFWYQQALGQGPEFLTYFQNEAQLDKSGLPSDRFFAERPEGSVSTLKIQRTQQEDSAVYLCASRYGVDSPLHFGNGTRLTVT.

The genes are TRBV7-9 and TRBJ1-2; D remains unclear. The CDR3 runs 12 residues. The ends were cut back, 1 base at V and 8 bases at J, with 8 bases in the middle. Looked up from germline, CDR1 is SEHNR and CDR2 is FQNEAQ (reference sequence). The CDR3, as DNA: TGTGCCAGCAGCTTAGAGGCAAGGGGCTACACCTTC. Translated, it gives CASSLEARGYTF.

The table lists this clonotype with many counts. CDR3 residues: CASSQDPPGGGTDTQYF. The CDR3 DNA reads TGCGCCAGCAGCCAAGATCCACCCGGCGGGGGCACAGATACGCAGTATTTT. The chain employs TRBV4-3 and TRBJ2-3, with a weak D call TRBD2 (6 bases). In germline, CDR1 is LGHNA, CDR2 YSLEER. The ends were cut back, 0 bases at V and 1 base at J, with 14 bases in the middle. This CDR3 comprises 17 residues.